Reported below is one T cell receptor beta chain. The data were obtained in a study of blood T cells in healthy people across ages. CDR1 and CDR2 from the germline V gene are SGHAT and FQNNGV. V was pared by 6 bases and J by 0 bases, with 18 bases between. This CDR3 region has 18 residues. Then a second PCR, running roughly 7 to 11 cycles, was carried out with a sample-barcoded 5' primer and a J-beta primer mix. Each CDR3 protein gets one entry after TCRdb re-called the 5' RACE reads with MiXCR. The repertoire holds approximately 690,000 distinct CDR3 sequences, about 53% seen once, with approximately 37% in the top ten.

This rearrangement joins TRBV11-2 to TRBJ2-6; D is perhaps TRBD1 (6 bases). This TCR was sampled from a man in his sixties in good health. The sequenced material came from blood. CDR3 DNA: TGTGCCAGCAGTCCTACCCGGACAGCTCGCTCTGGGGCCAACGTCCTGACTTTC. As protein: CASSPTRTARSGANVLTF. The full variable domain, its missing parts supplied by reference TRBV11-2 and TRBJ2-6, is EAGVAQSPRYKIIEKRQSVAFWCNPISGHATLYWYQQILGQGPKLLIQFQNNGVVDDSQLPKDRFSAERLKGVDSTLKIQPAKLEDSAVYLCASSPTRTARSGANVLTFGAGSRLTVL.